Following are 15 T cell receptor beta chains from one sample sequenced in a study of siplizumab effects on memory and regulatory T cells. Generated by immunoSEQ multiplex PCR, the TCRdb table keeps only in-frame clones and is missing some. The sample contains tens of thousands of clones, about 90% of which appear only once. Input material: naive CD8+ T cells sorted from blood. The receptors come from a human donor in good health.

V and J are TRBV6-5 and TRBJ2-7; 7 nucleotides line up with TRBD1. The CDR3 consists of 14 residues. The germline V gene has CDR1 MNHEY and CDR2 SVGAGI. V trimming: 6 bases; J trimming: 2 bases; junction bases outside the gene matches: 7. CDR3 DNA: TGTGCCAGCAGCTACCGGGACAGCCCCTACGAGCAGTACTTC. This encodes CASSYRDSPYEQYF.

The V call is TRBV4-1, the J call TRBJ2-1; D is unresolved. Trimming removed 0 bases at V and 3 bases at J, with 12 bases between. Germline lookup yields CDR1 MGHRA and CDR2 YSYEKL. The CDR3 length is 16 residues. CDR3 sequence (DNA): TGCGCCAGCAGCCAAGATTTAAGGTCCTTCTACAATGAGCAGTTCTTC. It specifies CASSQDLRSFYNEQFF.

This CDR3 is CASRDRWDDSGELFF. The CDR3 coding sequence is TGCGCCAGCAGAGATAGGTGGGACGACTCCGGGGAGCTGTTTTTT. The chain joins TRBV10-1 to TRBJ2-2, with D perhaps given as TRBD1 or TRBD2 (5 bases each). Trimming left V 6 bases short and J 6 bases short, with 17 bases between. This CDR3 has 15 amino acids. Germline CDR1 reads WNHNN; CDR2 reads SYGVQD (reference sequence).

The chain carries TRBV9 and TRBJ2-1; the match to TRBD2 covers 9 bases. The length of the CDR3 is 18 residues. CDR1 SGDLS and CDR2 YYNGEE come from the germline V gene. Trimming at V came to 4 bases and at J to 0 bases, leaving 11 bases not matched to a gene. CDR3 coding DNA: TGTGCCAGCAGCCCAGTTCTAGCGGGGAAGAGCTCCTACAATGAGCAGTTCTTC. Translated: CASSPVLAGKSSYNEQFF.

V gene TRBV14 combines with J gene TRBJ1-4; TRBD1 matches 7 bases. Germline V gene sequence: CDR1 SGHDN, CDR2 FVKESK. V was pared by 4 bases and J by 1 base, with 0 bases of the junction left unmatched. CDR3 size: 14 residues. CDR3: CASSPGGTNEKLFF. The CDR3 DNA follows: TGTGCCAGCAGCCCAGGGGGAACTAATGAAAAACTGTTTTTT. The full variable domain, in which reference TRBV14 and TRBJ1-4 provide the parts outside the CDR3, is EAGVTQFPSHSVIEKGQTVTLRCDPISGHDNLYWYRRVMGKEIKFLLHFVKESKQDESGMPNNRFLAERTGGTYSTLKVQPAELEDSGVYFCASSPGGTNEKLFFGSGTQLSVL.

The J gene is TRBJ2-7, the V gene TRBV2, with 10 bases aligning to TRBD2. Germline V lookup: CDR1 SNHLY, CDR2 FYNNEI. Unmatched junction bases numbered 7, after V lost 4 bases and J lost 4 bases. The CDR3 consists of 15 residues. The CDR3 bases are TGTGCCAGCAGTGGGTTAGCGGGGGGACCTTACGAGCAGTACTTC. Translating gives CASSGLAGGPYEQYF.

CDR3 in DNA: TGTGCCAGCAGCCTCTTGGGGGGAGATACGCAGTATTTT. This encodes CASSLLGGDTQYF. V is TRBV6-5 and J is TRBJ2-3; D might be TRBD2 (6 bases). Germline CDR1 and CDR2: MNHEY and SVGAGI. The CDR3 is 13 residues long. Trimming left V 6 bases short and J 5 bases short, with 12 bases between.

The rearrangement links TRBV7-8 to TRBJ2-3; D tentatively reads TRBD1 or TRBD2 (5 bases each). Trimming pared 2 bases from V and 3 bases from J, leaving 9 bases between. CDR3 length: 14 amino acids. Germline V gene sequence: CDR1 SGHVS, CDR2 FQNEAQ. The CDR3 region is CASSLPGTTDTQYF. As DNA, the CDR3 is TGTGCCAGCAGCTTACCCGGGACGACAGATACGCAGTATTTT.

The J gene is TRBJ2-2, the V gene TRBV19, with unresolved D. This CDR3 has 12 amino acids. V dropped 5 bases and J dropped 6 bases, with 7 bases sitting between them. Germline CDR1 is LNHDA and CDR2 is SQIVND (reference sequence). The CDR3 region has the DNA TGTGCCAGTAGTTTTGGGCCCGGGGAGCTGTTTTTT. It translates to CASSFGPGELFF.

This chain links TRBV10-3 with TRBJ2-1, with 7 bases lining up with TRBD2. Per germline, CDR1 ENHRY and CDR2 SYGVKD. J gave up 2 bases and V 0 bases, and 7 bases lay outside the gene matches. The CDR3 has 17 residues. The DNA for the CDR3 is TGTGCCATCAGTGAGTCATCCGCGGGAGAAGCCTACAATGAGCAGTTCTTC. Translating gives CAISESSAGEAYNEQFF.

V is TRBV5-1 and J is TRBJ2-1; D is possibly TRBD1 (5 bases). V lost 0 bases and J lost 7, with 8 bases in between. Germline CDR1 SGHRS, CDR2 YFSETQ. The CDR3 spans 13 residues. The CDR3 is CASSLERGNEQFF. The CDR3 DNA reads TGCGCCAGCAGCTTGGAAAGGGGAAATGAGCAGTTCTTC.

The chain recombines TRBV11-2 with TRBJ1-1; D gene unclear. Germline-derived CDR1 and CDR2 are SGHAT and FQNNGV. V was cut by 3 bases and J by 1 base, with 12 bases left in between. The CDR3 has 15 residues. As DNA, the CDR3 is TGTGCCAGCAGCTTCCCGGTTTGGGGGAACACTGAAGCTTTCTTT. It encodes CASSFPVWGNTEAFF.

The chain joins TRBV7-9 to TRBJ1-4, with a possible D match to TRBD1 (6 bases). The CDR3 loop spans 13 amino acids. Trimming took 7 bases from V and 0 from J, leaving 6 bases between them. The germline V gene has CDR1 SEHNR and CDR2 FQNEAQ (reference sequence). The chain's CDR3 is CASTGATNEKLFF. DNA of the CDR3: TGTGCCAGCACAGGGGCAACTAATGAAAAACTGTTTTTT.

This chain uses TRBV19 with TRBJ1-1, with D tentatively TRBD1 (6 bases). This CDR3 contains 14 residues. The V gene's germline CDR1 is LNHDA and CDR2 SQIVND (reference sequence). Trimming took off 2 bases at V and 6 bases at J, with 13 bases between the two ends. CDR3 DNA: TGTGCCAGTAGTATATGGCAGGGGTCCGCTGAAGCTTTCTTT. Its protein product is CASSIWQGSAEAFF.

The chain employs TRBV9 and TRBJ2-7, with a tentative D call TRBD2 (5 bases). Looked up from germline, CDR1 is SGDLS and CDR2 is YYNGEE. The CDR3 has 16 amino acids. Trimming removed 4 bases at V and 0 bases at J, with 17 bases between. The DNA for the CDR3 is TGTGCCAGCAGCCCTCGGGAACAGTGGGACTCCTACGAGCAGTACTTC. Amino acids: CASSPREQWDSYEQYF.